This TCR beta chain was observed in a study of shared T cell receptors in the human thymus. The CDR3 totals 16 residues. The V gene's germline CDR1 is SGHDN and CDR2 FVKESK. The junction had 6 bases not matched to a gene; V was cut back by 3 bases and J by 0 bases. Assay: immunoSEQ multiplex PCR; the TCRdb copy retains only in-frame clones and omits some. Of about 380,000 clones in the sample, 95% were seen once. Sequencing was carried out using thymocytes. This sequence was found in a human donor. The chain employs TRBV14 and TRBJ2-7, with 9 bases lining up with TRBD2. The CDR3 nucleotides read TGTGCCAGCAGCCACCTCAGGACTAGCGCCTCCTACGAGCAGTACTTC. It encodes CASSHLRTSASYEQYF.